One and the same sample provided the 31 T cell receptor beta chains below, sequenced in a study of blood T cell repertoires in COVID-19. Using immunoSEQ multiplex PCR, the repertoire was profiled, and TCRdb retains in-frame clones only, with some absent. The sample includes 230,000 or so clones, roughly four fifths of them seen just once. Specimen: PBMCs or T cells enriched from blood (not recorded which). Source of these receptors: a man aged 45-65 years who had recovered from COVID-19.

A few counts support this clone. This chain connects TRBV19 to TRBJ1-1; no definite D call. Germline lookup yields CDR1 LNHDA and CDR2 SQIVND (reference sequence). With 0 bases removed from V and 0 bases from J, the gap between germline ends came to 8 bases. The CDR3 has 15 residues. The CDR3 is CASSIDWELNTEAFF. In nucleotides, the CDR3 is TGTGCCAGTAGTATAGATTGGGAGCTGAACACTGAAGCTTTCTTT.

The chain links TRBV6-5 to TRBJ1-6, with TRBD1 matching 7 bases. The CDR3 has 15 amino acids. Germline V gene sequence: CDR1 MNHEY, CDR2 SVGAGI. V shed 6 bases, J shed 7 bases, and the junction held 9 bases outside the gene matches. The CDR3 nucleotides read TGTGCCAGCAGGGCAGGGGGAACAGGGAATTCACCCCTCCACTTT. Amino acid sequence: CASRAGGTGNSPLHF.

V and J are TRBV18 and TRBJ1-6; maybe TRBD1 (5 bases). The CDR3 is made up of 18 amino acids. Germline CDR1 is KGHSH and CDR2 is LQKENI. V was shortened by 6 bases and J by 0 bases, with 18 bases between the two germline ends. The CDR3 region is CASSNDSGFGSYNSPLHF. The CDR3 DNA reads as TGTGCCAGCTCTAACGATTCAGGGTTCGGCTCCTATAATTCACCCCTCCACTTT.

This chain connects TRBV2 to TRBJ1-6; tentative D call: TRBD1 (5 bases). The CDR3 spans 19 residues. The V gene lost 2 bases and the J gene lost 4 bases, with 21 bases spanning the gap. Germline V gene sequence: CDR1 SNHLY, CDR2 FYNNEI. CDR3 in amino acids: CASSESPSGGGRYNSPLHF. In DNA form, the CDR3 reads TGTGCCAGCAGTGAATCACCCTCCGGCGGGGGACGGTATAATTCACCCCTCCACTTT.

The genes are TRBV6-5 and TRBJ1-1; tentatively, D is TRBD1 (6 bases). From germline, CDR1 is MNHEY and CDR2 SVGAGI. The CDR3 is 15 amino acids. V lost 6 bases and J 6 bases, leaving 20 bases between the germline ends. CDR3 in DNA: TGTGCCAGCAGCCACCCCCGAGGGCAGGGGTCTGAAGCTTTCTTT. It encodes CASSHPRGQGSEAFF.

The chain uses TRBV14 and TRBJ2-5; D unresolved. The length of the CDR3 is 12 residues. Trimming removed 1 base from V and 5 bases from J, with 5 bases in between. Germline V gene data show CDR1 as SGHDN and CDR2 as FVKESK. CDR3 nucleotides: TGTGCCAGCAGCCAAGTCCGGGAGACCCAGTACTTC. As protein: CASSQVRETQYF.

The gene calls are TRBV6-5 and TRBJ1-2; 9 bases line up with TRBD1. The germline V gene has CDR1 MNHEY and CDR2 SVGAGI. J lost 7 bases, V lost 0 bases, and 3 bases had no gene match. CDR3 length equals 14 residues. CDR3 in amino acids: CASSYSQGAGGYTF. CDR3 nucleotides: TGTGCCAGCAGTTACTCACAGGGGGCGGGTGGCTACACCTTC.

This clone was detected only a few times. This chain links TRBV9 with TRBJ2-5, with D maybe TRBD2 (5 bases). Germline V gives CDR1 SGDLS, CDR2 YYNGEE. The V gene lost 2 bases and the J gene lost 2 bases, with 13 bases spanning the gap. The CDR3 sequence is 15 residues long. In nucleotides, the CDR3 is TGTGCCAGCAGCGTCTCGGGAAGTAGGCAAGAGACCCAGTACTTC. It yields the protein CASSVSGSRQETQYF.

The gene calls are TRBV28 and TRBJ1-2; maybe TRBD1 (6 bases). Trimming shortened V by 1 base and J by 2 bases, and 11 bases separated the two germline ends. This CDR3 is 15 amino acids long. The germline gives CDR1 MDHEN, CDR2 SYDVKM. CDR3 region: CASSLYGGPNYGYTF. The CDR3 DNA reads as TGTGCCAGCAGTTTATACGGGGGGCCGAACTATGGCTACACCTTC.

This sequence joins TRBV9 and TRBJ2-2, with D tentatively TRBD1 (5 bases). Germline V gene lookup returns CDR1 SGDLS and CDR2 YYNGEE. The length of the CDR3 is 14 residues. V was pared by 0 bases and J by 4 bases, with 7 bases between. CDR3 nucleotide sequence: TGTGCCAGCAGCGTAGGGCAGGGCACCGGGGAGCTGTTTTTT. It is translated as CASSVGQGTGELFF.

This chain uses TRBV11-2 with TRBJ2-7, with D perhaps matching TRBD1 (7 bases). The CDR3 has 15 amino acids. Germline assignment: CDR1 SGHAT and CDR2 FQNNGV. The V end lost 4 bases, the J end lost 2 bases, and 15 bases lay between the germline ends. In DNA form, the CDR3 reads TGTGCCAGCAGCTCCCGCCAGGGGGGCACCTACGAGCAGTACTTC. It encodes CASSSRQGGTYEQYF.

This clone has just one count. The rearrangement uses TRBV3-1 (or the pseudogene TRBV3-2) and TRBJ1-5, with 7 positions matching TRBD1. V gave up 0 bases and J gave up 5 bases; unmatched junction bases: 7. The CDR3 totals 16 residues. Germline V gene sequence: CDR1 LGHDT, CDR2 YNNKEL (reference sequence). CDR3 in amino acids: CASSQDGPGGDQPQHF. CDR3 DNA: TGTGCCAGCAGCCAAGATGGGCCAGGGGGTGATCAGCCCCAGCATTTT.

The chain uses TRBV28 and TRBJ1-5; tentative D call: TRBD1 (5 bases). Looked up from germline, CDR1 is MDHEN and CDR2 is SYDVKM. The CDR3 has 14 residues. The V end lost 10 bases, the J end lost 7 bases, and 20 bases lay between the germline ends. Here the CDR3 DNA reads TGTGCCACCCTGAGGGGCGGGAGCGGACAGCCCCAGCATTTT. It codes for CATLRGGSGQPQHF.

The chain joins TRBV7-3 to TRBJ2-1, with D tentatively TRBD2 (5 bases). The germline V gene encodes CDR1 SGHTA and CDR2 FQGTGA. V was shortened by 2 bases and J by 14 bases, with 16 bases between the two germline ends. There are 13 residues in the CDR3. In nucleotides, the CDR3 is TGTGCCAGCAGCTTATCTGGCGCGGGCGAAAAGTTCTTC. It yields the protein CASSLSGAGEKFF.

This rearrangement joins TRBV19 to TRBJ1-1; tentative D call: TRBD1 (5 bases). The CDR3 length is 13 residues. Trimming left V 7 bases short and J 1 base short, with 10 bases between. The germline V gene encodes CDR1 LNHDA and CDR2 SQIVND (reference sequence). The CDR3 DNA sequence: TGTGCCAGTAACAAGGGGAAGAACACTGAAGCTTTCTTT. It translates to CASNKGKNTEAFF.

The chain has TRBV7-9 and TRBJ1-1; TRBD1 matches at 8 bases. Losses at the gene ends were 6 bases for V and 7 bases for J; bases not matched to a gene: 10. Per the germline V gene, CDR1 is SEHNR and CDR2 is FQNEAQ (reference sequence). CDR3 size: 14 residues. Here the CDR3 reads CASRSQGGLNEAFF. DNA for the CDR3: TGTGCCAGCAGGTCACAGGGGGGCCTCAATGAAGCTTTCTTT. Full variable domain (outside the CDR3, taken from reference TRBV7-9 and TRBJ1-1): DTGVSQNPRHKITKRGQNVTFRCDPISEHNRLYWYRQTLGQGPEFLTYFQNEAQLEKSRLLSDRFSAERPKGSFSTLEIQRTEQGDSAMYLCASRSQGGLNEAFFGQGTRLTVV.

V is TRBV7-2 and J is TRBJ1-1; D gene unclear. V was shortened by 0 bases and J by 5 bases, with 13 bases between the two germline ends. Germline V lookup: CDR1 SGHTA, CDR2 FQGNSA. This CDR3 has 15 residues. The CDR3 spells CASSLAGGLGTEAFF. The CDR3 DNA follows: TGTGCCAGCAGCTTAGCTGGTGGGCTTGGAACTGAAGCTTTCTTT.

The chain is built from TRBV3-1 (or the pseudogene TRBV3-2) and TRBJ1-5; D remains ambiguous. The germline CDR1 and CDR2 sequences are LGHDT and YNNKEL (reference sequence). The germline V and J ends were trimmed by 1 base and 7 bases, with 5 bases remaining between them. The CDR3 extends over 12 amino acids. CDR3 sequence: CASSQVGQPQHF. The CDR3, as DNA: TGTGCCAGCAGCCAAGTGGGCCAGCCCCAGCATTTT.

V gene TRBV30 combines with J gene TRBJ1-2; 10 bases map to TRBD1. The CDR3 extends over 18 amino acids. The V and J ends lost 3 bases and 8 bases, in that order; junction bases with no gene match: 21. In germline, CDR1 is GTSNPN, CDR2 SVGIG (reference sequence). DNA for the CDR3: TGTGCCTGGAGCGGACGCCGGGACAGGGGTAAAAGGGTAAACGGCTACACCTTC. This gives the protein CAWSGRRDRGKRVNGYTF.

This sequence joins TRBV18 and TRBJ1-5, with D perhaps matching TRBD1 (5 bases). Trimming cost V 3 bases and J 6 bases, with 15 bases left between them. The CDR3 is made up of 15 amino acids. Germline V gene lookup returns CDR1 KGHSH and CDR2 LQKENI. In DNA form, the CDR3 reads TGTGCCAGCTCACCCCACCACGGGGGAATTCAGCCCCAGCATTTT. The encoded protein is CASSPHHGGIQPQHF.

The rearrangement uses TRBV6-2 or TRBV6-3 and TRBJ2-5, with a possible D match to TRBD1 (5 bases). The CDR3 is made up of 13 amino acids. Germline V lookup: CDR1 MNHEY, CDR2 SVGEGT. The V and J ends lost 6 bases and 0 bases respectively, with 8 bases between them. The chain's CDR3 is CASSRTYQETQYF. CDR3 in DNA: TGTGCCAGCAGCCGGACATACCAAGAGACCCAGTACTTC.

The chain recombines TRBV5-8 with TRBJ2-2; maybe TRBD1 (5 bases). CDR3 length: 13 residues. V lost 4 bases, J lost 4 bases, and 8 bases lay in between. The germline V gene encodes CDR1 SGHTS and CDR2 YDEGEE. CDR3 in amino acids: CASSLRVTGELFF. For the CDR3, the DNA is TGTGCCAGCAGCCTCAGGGTCACCGGGGAGCTGTTTTTT. Full variable domain (outside the CDR3, taken from reference TRBV5-8 and TRBJ2-2): EAGVTQSPTHLIKTRGQQATLRCSPISGHTSVYWYQQALGLGLQFLLWYDEGEERNRGNFPPRFSGRQFPNYSSELNVNALELEDSALYLCASSLRVTGELFFGEGSRLTVL.

The genes are TRBV11-2 and TRBJ2-1; 7 positions match TRBD2. Germline V gives CDR1 SGHAT, CDR2 FQNNGV. The CDR3 sequence is 16 residues long. The trim removed 1 base at V and 8 bases at J, leaving 11 bases unmatched. The CDR3 here is CASSLGYGLESHEQFF. CDR3 DNA sequence: TGTGCCAGCAGCTTAGGTTACGGACTAGAAAGTCATGAGCAGTTCTTC.

This clone was counted a single time. The genes are TRBV5-6 and TRBJ2-1, with TRBD2 identical over 7 bases. The CDR3 is 15 amino acids. J gave up 7 bases and V 4 bases, and 11 bases lay outside the gene matches. Germline V lookup: CDR1 SGHDT, CDR2 YYEEEE. CDR3 DNA sequence: TGTGCCAGCAGCCTCATGGGCGGGAGAGTAAATGAGCAGTTCTTC. This codes for CASSLMGGRVNEQFF.

The rearrangement links TRBV28 to TRBJ2-1; 7 positions match TRBD2. CDR1 and CDR2 from the germline V gene are MDHEN and SYDVKM. This CDR3 is built from 18 residues. The V segment lost 6 bases and the J segment 4 bases; nucleotides outside the gene matches: 18. CDR3 sequence reads: CASSTYLGVPSGYNEQFF. CDR3 coding DNA: TGTGCCAGCAGCACATACCTCGGGGTACCTAGCGGATACAATGAGCAGTTCTTC.

The chain is built from TRBV4-1 and TRBJ1-1, with D hard to call. Deletions cut 0 bases from V and 0 bases from J, with 11 bases between. This CDR3 has 16 residues. Germline CDR1 MGHRA, CDR2 YSYEKL. The CDR3 region is CASSQDGHLMNTEAFF. CDR3 nucleotides: TGCGCCAGCAGCCAAGATGGCCACCTGATGAACACTGAAGCTTTCTTT.

The genes are TRBV7-2 and TRBJ2-5; TRBD2 matches 11 bases. CDR1 and CDR2 from the germline V gene are SGHTA and FQGNSA. The CDR3 is 16 residues long. The V and J ends lost 3 bases and 4 bases, in that order; junction bases with no gene match: 7. In DNA form, the CDR3 reads TGTGCCAGCAGCTTGTTAGCGGGAGGGGGTGCAGAGACCCAGTACTTC. Translated, it gives CASSLLAGGGAETQYF. The variable domain in full, with the rest retrieved from reference TRBV7-2 and TRBJ2-5, is GAGVSQSPSNKVTEKGKDVELRCDPISGHTALYWYRQSLGQGLEFLIYFQGNSAPDKSGLPSDRFSAERTGGSVSTLTIQRTQQEDSAVYLCASSLLAGGGAETQYFGPGTRLLVL.

This clone has at least ten counts. The CDR3 sequence is CASSTRQVGSENTIYF. CDR3 DNA: TGTGCCAGCAGTACAAGACAGGTGGGGAGTGAAAACACCATATATTTT. This chain uses TRBV25-1 with TRBJ1-3; a possible D gene is TRBD1 (6 bases). Between the trimmed V and J ends, which lost 5 bases and 6 bases, there was a span of 20 bases. The CDR3 runs 16 residues. Germline V gene sequence: CDR1 MGHDK, CDR2 SYGVNS.

This chain connects TRBV3-1 (or the pseudogene TRBV3-2) to TRBJ2-7; no reliable D call. Germline V gene sequence: CDR1 LGHDT, CDR2 YNNKEL (reference sequence). V was clipped by 2 bases and J by 0 bases, with 17 bases between them. The CDR3 is 17 amino acids. The CDR3 is CASSQPTVPPSSYEQYF. The CDR3 DNA follows: TGTGCCAGCAGCCAACCAACAGTCCCTCCGAGCTCCTACGAGCAGTACTTC.

This chain links TRBV11-2 with TRBJ1-4, with D tentatively TRBD1 (5 bases). V was clipped by 5 bases and J by 7 bases, with 20 bases between them. The germline gives CDR1 SGHAT, CDR2 FQNNGV. The CDR3 length is 16 residues. CDR3 sequence (DNA): TGTGCCAGCAGCATCGGGGACTCCATGAGCCGTGAAAAACTGTTTTTT. This encodes CASSIGDSMSREKLFF. Using reference TRBV11-2 and TRBJ1-4 for the parts outside the CDR3, the full variable domain is EAGVAQSPRYKIIEKRQSVAFWCNPISGHATLYWYQQILGQGPKLLIQFQNNGVVDDSQLPKDRFSAERLKGVDSTLKIQPAKLEDSAVYLCASSIGDSMSREKLFFGSGTQLSVL.

The genes are TRBV19 and TRBJ1-3; D might be TRBD1 (5 bases). Between the trimmed V and J ends, which lost 6 bases and 1 base, there was a span of 10 bases. Germline values: CDR1 LNHDA, CDR2 SQIVND (reference sequence). The CDR3 loop spans 14 amino acids. The CDR3 region is CASRTRGSGNTIYF. CDR3 DNA: TGTGCCAGTAGGACCCGGGGGTCTGGAAACACCATATATTTT. The whole variable domain, filled in from reference TRBV19 and TRBJ1-3, reads DGGITQSPKYLFRKEGQNVTLSCEQNLNHDAMYWYRQDPGQGLRLIYYSQIVNDFQKGDIAEGYSVSREKKESFPLTVTSAQKNPTAFYLCASRTRGSGNTIYFGEGSWLTVV.